These 13 T cell receptor beta chains were sequenced from one sample in a study of CD8+ T cells in alopecia areata. Extracted RNA was reverse transcribed into cDNA, the sequencing template. TCRdb keeps only in-frame clones here, not all; method: immunoSEQ multiplex PCR. This table has fewer than 200,000 clones, 50% to 75% appearing once. The material was CD4+ T cells sorted from blood, obtained at week 0. These receptors all come from a human donor with alopecia areata.

V gene TRBV7-9 combines with J gene TRBJ2-5, with D possibly TRBD1 on 6 matching bases. The germline gives CDR1 SEHNR, CDR2 FQNEAQ (reference sequence). The length of the CDR3 is 15 residues. With 0 bases removed from V and 5 bases from J, the gap between germline ends came to 13 bases. CDR3 residues: CASSLALGAGETQYF. The DNA for the CDR3 is TGTGCCAGCAGCTTAGCCCTGGGGGCCGGGGAGACCCAGTACTTC.

The chain couples TRBV29-1 to TRBJ2-3; D could derive from TRBD1 or TRBD2 (5 bases each). Between the trimmed V and J ends, which lost 7 bases and 6 bases, there was a span of 17 bases. Germline V CDR1 and CDR2: SQVTM, ANQGSEA. This CDR3 spans 13 amino acids. CDR3 DNA sequence: TGCAGCGAGGCTAGGGGAGCTGAGGATACGCAGTATTTT. It yields the protein CSEARGAEDTQYF.

This clone was counted between two and nine times. The chain links TRBV29-1 to TRBJ2-2, with D perhaps TRBD1 (5 bases). V was clipped by 4 bases and J by 6 bases, with 9 bases between them. From germline, CDR1 is SQVTM and CDR2 ANQGSEA. The CDR3 contains 12 residues. The DNA for the CDR3 is TGCAGCGTTGCATCAGGGCCCGGGGAGCTGTTTTTT. Its protein product is CSVASGPGELFF.

This rearrangement joins TRBV29-1 to TRBJ2-5; 7 nucleotides line up with TRBD1. The CDR3 length is 11 residues. V was clipped by 7 bases and J by 5 bases; unmatched bases: 4. Germline CDR1 SQVTM, CDR2 ANQGSEA. The DNA of the CDR3 is TGCAGCGGGGGACAGAGGGAGACCCAGTACTTC. It is translated as CSGGQRETQYF.

On this clone: This CDR3 is also generated by other DNA sequences in the sample. The chain links TRBV29-1 to TRBJ2-5; 8 positions agree with TRBD2. The V gene's germline CDR1 is SQVTM and CDR2 ANQGSEA. The CDR3 runs to 12 residues. The ends lost 7 bases at V and 4 bases at J; junction bases unmatched: 5. Here the CDR3 reads CSATSGGETQYF. CDR3 DNA sequence: TGCAGCGCCACTAGCGGTGGAGAGACCCAGTACTTC.

This sequence joins TRBV30 and TRBJ1-2; D uncertain. V was trimmed by 3 bases and J by 8 bases, leaving 13 bases between them. Looked up from germline, CDR1 is GTSNPN and CDR2 is SVGIG (reference sequence). CDR3 length: 12 residues. The CDR3, as DNA: TGTGCCTGGAGGGCGGGGTACGGAGGCTACACCTTC. Translation gives CAWRAGYGGYTF. Combining the CDR3 with reference TRBV30 and TRBJ1-2 gives the whole variable domain SQTIHQWPATLVQPVGSPLSLECTVEGTSNPNLYWYRQAAGRGLQLLFYSVGIGQISSEVPQNLSASRPQDRQFILSSKKLLLSDSGFYLCAWRAGYGGYTFGSGTRLTVV.

V and J are TRBV27 and TRBJ2-1; no definite D call. V shed 6 bases and J shed 8 bases, with 11 bases lying between them. Per germline, CDR1 MNHEY and CDR2 SMNVEV (reference sequence). The CDR3 runs to 12 residues. CDR3 amino acids: CASSRWGYEQFF. For the CDR3, the DNA is TGTGCCAGCAGCCGCTGGGGTTATGAGCAGTTCTTC.

Only a few counts were recorded for this clone. Other DNA sequences from this sample encode an identical CDR3 as well. The chain links TRBV5-6 to TRBJ2-5; D remains unclear. Per germline, CDR1 SGHDT and CDR2 YYEEEE. V lost 1 base and J 4 bases, leaving 8 bases between the germline ends. This CDR3 has 13 residues. In nucleotides, the CDR3 is TGTGCCAGCAGCTTGCGAACGGGAGAGACCCAGTACTTC. The encoded protein is CASSLRTGETQYF.

In the case of this clone: The same CDR3 arises from other DNA sequences in this sample as well. V and J are TRBV29-1 and TRBJ2-5, with D maybe TRBD2 (6 bases). V was cut by 7 bases and J by 2 bases, with 8 bases left in between. The CDR3 consists of 11 residues. Germline CDR1 SQVTM, CDR2 ANQGSEA. In DNA form, the CDR3 reads TGCAGCGCCGGGGGTCAAGAGACCCAGTACTTC. Its translation is CSAGGQETQYF. The entire variable domain, with the rest obtained from reference TRBV29-1 and TRBJ2-5, is as follows: SAVISQKPSRDICQRGTSLTIQCQVDSQVTMMFWYRQQPGQSLTLIATANQGSEATYESGFVIDKFPISRPNLTFSTLTVSNMSPEDSSIYLCSAGGQETQYFGPGTRLLVL.

The chain combines TRBV7-2 with TRBJ1-4, with no clear D. In germline, CDR1 is SGHTA, CDR2 FQGNSA. V was trimmed by 1 base and J by 5 bases, leaving 11 bases between them. The length of the CDR3 is 15 residues. The CDR3 nucleotides read TGTGCCAGCAGCTTAGATTCCGGCTGGAATGAAAAACTGTTTTTT. It specifies CASSLDSGWNEKLFF. The whole variable domain, filled in from reference TRBV7-2 and TRBJ1-4, reads GAGVSQSPSNKVTEKGKDVELRCDPISGHTALYWYRQSLGQGLEFLIYFQGNSAPDKSGLPSDRFSAERTGGSVSTLTIQRTQQEDSAVYLCASSLDSGWNEKLFFGSGTQLSVL.

The V call is TRBV29-1, the J call TRBJ1-5; D gene unclear. The CDR3 is made up of 13 amino acids. The V gene lost 7 bases and the J gene lost 5 bases, with 15 bases spanning the gap. The germline CDR1 and CDR2 sequences are SQVTM and ANQGSEA. The CDR3 region is CSASGGRDQPQHF. The CDR3 DNA follows: TGCAGCGCCAGCGGAGGGAGAGATCAGCCCCAGCATTTT.

CDR3 in amino acids: CASRPSGRPYEQYF. The CDR3 DNA reads TGTGCCAGCAGACCTAGCGGGAGACCCTACGAGCAGTACTTC. The chain carries TRBV27 and TRBJ2-7; 10 bases match TRBD2. The CDR3 has 14 residues. With 6 bases clipped from V and 2 bases from J, the junction kept 4 bases outside the gene matches. Germline values: CDR1 MNHEY, CDR2 SMNVEV (reference sequence).

This chain joins TRBV4-2 and TRBJ1-5, with TRBD1 identical over 8 bases. The CDR3 covers 15 residues. The junction had 0 bases not matched to a gene; V was cut back by 1 base and J by 1 base. Germline V gene sequence: CDR1 LGHNA, CDR2 YNFKEQ. The CDR3 coding sequence is TGTGCCAGCAGCCAAGGACAGGGGAGCAATCAGCCCCAGCATTTT. Protein sequence: CASSQGQGSNQPQHF.